Following are 19 T cell receptor beta chains from one sample sequenced in a study of blood T cell repertoires in COVID-19. Some clones are missing from TCRdb's copy, which holds only in-frame ones; the method was immunoSEQ multiplex PCR. Here the sample spans about 280,000 clones, 80% to 90% being singletons. Sequencing was done on a sample of peripheral blood. Receptors were obtained from a woman aged 30 to 39 with active or convalescent COVID-19.

The CDR3 DNA sequence: TGTGCCAGCAGCTCCTCGGGGCAGGGGCCAAATGAAAAACTGTTTTTT. Amino acids: CASSSSGQGPNEKLFF. The chain combines TRBV7-8 with TRBJ1-4; the D gene is possibly TRBD1 (6 bases). Germline V gene data show CDR1 as SGHVS and CDR2 as FQNEAQ. V was cut by 4 bases and J by 5 bases, with 17 bases left in between. The CDR3 has 16 residues. The entire variable domain, with the rest obtained from reference TRBV7-8 and TRBJ1-4, is as follows: GAGVSQSPRYKVAKRGQDVALRCDPISGHVSLFWYQQALGQGPEFLTYFQNEAQLDKSGLPSDRFFAERPEGSVSTLKIQRTQQEDSAVYLCASSSSGQGPNEKLFFGSGTQLSVL.

The chain uses TRBV4-3 and TRBJ1-2, with D possibly being TRBD1 (6 bases). V lost 0 bases and J lost 7, with 12 bases in between. Germline CDR1 LGHNA, CDR2 YSLEER. This CDR3 is built from 14 residues. Here the CDR3 reads CASSQDLGGRGYTF. DNA of the CDR3: TGCGCCAGCAGCCAAGATCTTGGGGGCCGTGGCTACACCTTC.

The rearrangement links TRBV10-3 to TRBJ1-1; D unresolved. The CDR3 is 14 residues long. V was shortened by 3 bases and J by 4 bases, with 12 bases between the two germline ends. In germline, CDR1 is ENHRY, CDR2 SYGVKD. The chain's CDR3 is CAISELPGATEAFF. CDR3 DNA: TGTGCCATCAGTGAATTGCCGGGTGCCACTGAAGCTTTCTTT.

The chain employs TRBV9 and TRBJ2-5, with unresolved D. The CDR3 runs to 13 residues. Trimming cost V 3 bases and J 1 base, with 7 bases left between them. The germline CDR1 and CDR2 sequences are SGDLS and YYNGEE. Written as DNA, the CDR3 is TGTGCCAGCAGCGCCTCCCTCCAAGAGACCCAGTACTTC. Its translation: CASSASLQETQYF.

The chain has TRBV9 and TRBJ2-3; 7 bases agree with TRBD2. The CDR3 extends over 15 amino acids. The germline V gene encodes CDR1 SGDLS and CDR2 YYNGEE. V lost 2 bases and J lost 3; bases outside the gene matches: 6. CDR3 DNA sequence: TGTGCCAGCAGCGTTAGGACTAGTAGAACAGATACGCAGTATTTT. Encoded protein: CASSVRTSRTDTQYF.

The chain has TRBV19 and TRBJ1-1; the D gene is possibly TRBD1 (6 bases). The CDR3 covers 15 residues. Germline loops: CDR1 LNHDA, CDR2 SQIVND (reference sequence). The V end lost 6 bases, the J end lost 3 bases, and 17 bases lay between the germline ends. The CDR3 region has the DNA TGTGCCAGTAGCCGACAAAGGGGGGGGGACACTGAAGCTTTCTTT. Translating it yields CASSRQRGGDTEAFF.

The chain has TRBV28 and TRBJ1-1; perhaps TRBD1 as D (5 bases). The germline V and J ends were trimmed by 4 bases and 11 bases, with 14 bases remaining between them. Germline V gene data show CDR1 as MDHEN and CDR2 as SYDVKM. The CDR3 runs 12 residues. In nucleotides, the CDR3 is TGTGCCAGCAGTTCTCCCATCCGGGGGGCTTTCTTT. Its translation is CASSSPIRGAFF.

CDR3 DNA sequence: TGTGCCAGCAGCAAGTCGACAGGGTCTAACTATGGCTACACCTTC. This encodes CASSKSTGSNYGYTF. The V gene is TRBV21-1, the J gene TRBJ1-2; TRBD1 is the table's D call and was not checked against the DNA. TRBV21-1 is designated a pseudogene. This CDR3 comprises 15 residues.

The rearrangement joins TRBV4-1 to TRBJ1-4; D not resolved. The CDR3 length is 15 residues. The germline V gene encodes CDR1 MGHRA and CDR2 YSYEKL. The V end lost 4 bases, the J end lost 1 base, and 10 bases lay between the germline ends. Here the CDR3 reads CASSRQDLTNEKLFF. CDR3 in DNA: TGCGCCAGCAGCCGGCAGGATTTAACTAATGAAAAACTGTTTTTT.

The count of this clone is one. This sequence joins TRBV7-2 and TRBJ2-3; 7 nucleotides agree with TRBD1. V lost 3 bases to trimming and J lost 3 bases; unmatched junction nucleotides: 3. Germline-derived CDR1 and CDR2 are SGHTA and FQGNSA. The CDR3 contains 14 residues. The CDR3 reads CASSFDRVTDTQYF. The CDR3 region has the DNA TGTGCCAGCAGCTTCGACAGGGTAACAGATACGCAGTATTTT.

The chain joins TRBV7-2 to TRBJ2-5; possible D gene TRBD2, 6 bases. Trimming removed 2 bases at V and 9 bases at J, with 16 bases between. From germline, CDR1 is SGHTA and CDR2 FQGNSA. The CDR3 runs 14 residues. DNA for the CDR3: TGTGCCAGCAGCTTATTAGGGACTGGACGGGCCCAGTACTTC. Encoded protein: CASSLLGTGRAQYF.

CDR3 DNA: TGTGCCACCCACGGACAGGGGAACATTCAGTACTTC. Encoded protein: CATHGQGNIQYF. The chain links TRBV28 to TRBJ2-4, with TRBD1 matching over 9 bases. J lost 7 bases, V lost 10 bases, and 5 bases had no gene match. CDR1 MDHEN and CDR2 SYDVKM come from the germline V gene. CDR3 length: 12 amino acids.

J is TRBJ2-5 and V is TRBV6-4, with a tentative D call TRBD2 (6 bases). Germline lookup yields CDR1 MRHNA and CDR2 SNTAGT. The V end lost 6 bases, the J end lost 4 bases, and 18 bases lay between the germline ends. This CDR3 contains 15 residues. This CDR3 reads CASRYIRGIAETQYF. CDR3 in DNA: TGTGCCAGCAGGTACATCCGGGGGATCGCAGAGACCCAGTACTTC.

The chain couples TRBV28 to TRBJ1-3, with D possibly matching TRBD1 (5 bases). The germline V gene encodes CDR1 MDHEN and CDR2 SYDVKM. The V gene lost 9 bases and the J gene lost 0 bases, with 9 bases spanning the gap. The CDR3 sequence is 13 residues long. CDR3 nucleotide sequence: TGTGCCAGTTTAGACAGCTCTGGAAACACCATATATTTT. This encodes CASLDSSGNTIYF.

V gene TRBV7-9 combines with J gene TRBJ1-2, with TRBD1 matching 7 bases. The junction had 7 bases not matched to a gene; V was cut back by 5 bases and J by 4 bases. Germline-derived CDR1 and CDR2 are SEHNR and FQNEAQ (reference sequence). The CDR3 is made up of 14 amino acids. This CDR3 reads CASSIDGQVYGYTF. CDR3 sequence (DNA): TGTGCCAGCAGCATAGATGGACAGGTCTATGGCTACACCTTC.

CDR3 in amino acids: CASSRSATSGGRTDTQYF. The CDR3 coding sequence is TGTGCCAGCAGCCGATCCGCGACTAGCGGGGGGCGCACAGATACGCAGTATTTT. V is TRBV3-1 (or the pseudogene TRBV3-2) and J is TRBJ2-3; 13 bases are a match to TRBD2. The V segment lost 4 bases and the J segment 1 base; nucleotides outside the gene matches: 8. The CDR3 covers 18 residues. Germline lookup yields CDR1 LGHDT and CDR2 YNNKEL (reference sequence).

J is TRBJ2-7 and V is TRBV18; the D gene is possibly TRBD1 (5 bases). The CDR3 consists of 14 residues. Trimming removed 5 bases from V and 1 base from J, with 12 bases in between. CDR1 is KGHSH and CDR2 is LQKENI in the germline V gene. Written as DNA, the CDR3 is TGTGCCAGCTCATCTGCCACAGGTTCCTACGAGCAGTACTTC. Translating it yields CASSSATGSYEQYF.

The CDR3: CASSPWTVPNYGYTF. CDR3 nucleotides: TGTGCCAGCAGCCCGTGGACAGTCCCTAACTATGGCTACACCTTC. This chain links TRBV7-9 with TRBJ1-2; D perhaps matches TRBD1 (6 bases). Germline values: CDR1 SEHNR, CDR2 FQNEAQ (reference sequence). The CDR3 is 15 residues long. Trimming shortened V by 5 bases and J by 0 bases, and 13 bases separated the two germline ends.

The CDR3 DNA reads TGTGCCAGCAGTTTATATGGGGCGGGGGGCAGCACAGATACGCAGTATTTT. This gives the protein CASSLYGAGGSTDTQYF. This chain links TRBV27 with TRBJ2-3; 8 bases align to TRBD2. The CDR3 covers 17 residues. V trimming: 1 base; J trimming: 0 bases; junction bases outside the gene matches: 6. Germline V gives CDR1 MNHEY, CDR2 SMNVEV (reference sequence).